This TCR beta chain was recorded in a study of molecular identifiers for immune sequencing clone quantification. Sorted inputs of roughly 19,000 to 1,100,000 cells, with 10%, 30% or 50% RNA, yielded naive CD8 libraries. Sorting captured naive CD8 T cells as CD8+CD4-CCR7+CD45RA+. For bulk TCR libraries, previously described methods and listed TCR primers were used. TCRdb processed the PCR reads anew with MiXCR; each CDR3 protein has one entry. The sample yields under 9,500 distinct CDR3 sequences, about a third seen once. Study-level findings and limits: Clones that had above 20 RNA copies took up over 97% of effector molecules but under 1% in naive cells.

This clonotype was detected only a few times. The target antigen is unknown. Germline V lookup: CDR1 LGHNA, CDR2 YSLEER. V trimming: 0 bases; J trimming: 3 bases; junction bases outside the gene matches: 4. The CDR3 length is 15 residues. J is TRBJ2-7 and V is TRBV4-3; 8 nucleotides match TRBD1. The sequence was collected from a human donor in good health. Some libraries in this study had Jurkat cell RNA spiked in. The specimen was naive CD8+ T cells from blood, with Jurkat cell RNA spiked in. The subset is: FACS-sorted CD8+CD4-CCR7+CD45RA+ naive T cells. CDR3 DNA sequence: TGCGCCAGCAGCCAAGATCGGACAGGGCACTACGAGCAGTACTTC. As protein: CASSQDRTGHYEQYF.